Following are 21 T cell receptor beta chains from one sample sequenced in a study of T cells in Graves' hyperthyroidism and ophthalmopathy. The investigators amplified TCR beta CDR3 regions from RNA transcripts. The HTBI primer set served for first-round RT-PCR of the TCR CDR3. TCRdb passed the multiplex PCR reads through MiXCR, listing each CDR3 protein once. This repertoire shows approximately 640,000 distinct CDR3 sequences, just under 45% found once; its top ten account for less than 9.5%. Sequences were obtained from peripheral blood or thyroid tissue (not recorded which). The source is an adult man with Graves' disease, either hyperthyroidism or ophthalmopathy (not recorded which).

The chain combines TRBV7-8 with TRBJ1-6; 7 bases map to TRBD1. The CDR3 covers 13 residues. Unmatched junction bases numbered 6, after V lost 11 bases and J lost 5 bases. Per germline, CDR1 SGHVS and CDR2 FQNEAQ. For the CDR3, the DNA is TGTGCCCTGACAGGGTCCGATAATTCACCCCTCCACTTT. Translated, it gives CALTGSDNSPLHF. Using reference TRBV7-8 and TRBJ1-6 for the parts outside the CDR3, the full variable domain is GAGVSQSPRYKVAKRGQDVALRCDPISGHVSLFWYQQALGQGPEFLTYFQNEAQLDKSGLPSDRFFAERPEGSVSTLKIQRTQQEDSAVYLCALTGSDNSPLHFGNGTRLTVT.

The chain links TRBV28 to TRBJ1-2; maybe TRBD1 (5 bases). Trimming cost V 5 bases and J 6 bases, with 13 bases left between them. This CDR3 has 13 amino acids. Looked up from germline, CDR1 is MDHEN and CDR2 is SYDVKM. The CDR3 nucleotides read TGTGCCAGCAGTGAGGGGATGGAGCATGGCTACACCTTC. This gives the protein CASSEGMEHGYTF.

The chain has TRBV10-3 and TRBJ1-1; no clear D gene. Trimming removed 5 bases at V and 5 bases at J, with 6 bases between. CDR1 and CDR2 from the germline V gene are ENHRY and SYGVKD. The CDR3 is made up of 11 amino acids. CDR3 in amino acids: CAISLETEAFF. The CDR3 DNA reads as TGTGCCATCAGTTTAGAGACTGAAGCTTTCTTT.

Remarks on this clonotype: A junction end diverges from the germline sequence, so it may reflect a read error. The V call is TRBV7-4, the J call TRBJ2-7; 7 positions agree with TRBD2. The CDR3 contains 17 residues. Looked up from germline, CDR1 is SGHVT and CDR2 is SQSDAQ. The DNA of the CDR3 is TGTGCCAGCAGCTTAGTACCCCCTCGCGGGAGCTCCTACAAGCAGTACTTC. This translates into CASSLVPPRGSSYKQYF.

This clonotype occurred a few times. The CDR3 region is CASRPRSNEAFF. The CDR3 nucleotides are TGTGCCAGCAGGCCCCGGTCCAATGAAGCTTTCTTT. The chain joins TRBV6-5 to TRBJ1-1; no clear D. The CDR3 contains 12 residues. V gave up 6 bases and J gave up 7 bases, with 12 bases separating them. Germline assignment: CDR1 MNHEY and CDR2 SVGAGI.

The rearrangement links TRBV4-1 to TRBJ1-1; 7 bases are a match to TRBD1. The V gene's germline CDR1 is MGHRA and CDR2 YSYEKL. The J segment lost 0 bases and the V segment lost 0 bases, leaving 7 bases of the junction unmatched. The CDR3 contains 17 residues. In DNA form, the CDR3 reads TGCGCCAGCAGCCAAGATCAGGGGGTGGGGGTGAACACTGAAGCTTTCTTT. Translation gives CASSQDQGVGVNTEAFF.

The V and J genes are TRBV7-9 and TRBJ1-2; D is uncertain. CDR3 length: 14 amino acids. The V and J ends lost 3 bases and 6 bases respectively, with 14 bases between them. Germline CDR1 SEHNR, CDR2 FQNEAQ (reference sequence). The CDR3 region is CASSFSTRNNGYTF. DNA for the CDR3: TGTGCCAGCAGCTTTTCCACACGCAATAATGGCTACACCTTC.

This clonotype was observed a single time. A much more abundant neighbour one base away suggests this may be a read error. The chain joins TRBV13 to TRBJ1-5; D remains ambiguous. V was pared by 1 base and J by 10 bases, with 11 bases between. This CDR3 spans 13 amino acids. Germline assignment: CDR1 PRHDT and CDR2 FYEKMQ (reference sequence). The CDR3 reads CASSLDRRGPQHF. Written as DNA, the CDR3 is TGTGCCAGCAGCTTAGACAGACGAGGCCCCCAGCATTTT. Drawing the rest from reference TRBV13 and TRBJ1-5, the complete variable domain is AAGVIQSPRHLIKEKRETATLKCYPIPRHDTVYWYQQGPGQDPQFLISFYEKMQSDKGSIPDRFSAQQFSDYHSELNMSSLELGDSALYFCASSLDRRGPQHFGDGTRLSIL.

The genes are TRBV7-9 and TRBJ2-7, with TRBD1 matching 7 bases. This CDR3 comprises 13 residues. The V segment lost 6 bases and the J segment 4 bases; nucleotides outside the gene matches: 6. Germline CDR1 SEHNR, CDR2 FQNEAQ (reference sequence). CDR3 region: CASSMTGQYEQYF. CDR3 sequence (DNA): TGTGCCAGCAGTATGACAGGGCAGTACGAGCAGTACTTC.

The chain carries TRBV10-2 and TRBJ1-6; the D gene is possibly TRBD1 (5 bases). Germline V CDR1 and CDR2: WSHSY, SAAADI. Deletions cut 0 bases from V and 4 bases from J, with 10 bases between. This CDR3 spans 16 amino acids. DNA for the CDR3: TGCGCCAGCAGTGAGTCGAAGCCAGGGTATAATTCACCCCTCCACTTT. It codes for CASSESKPGYNSPLHF.

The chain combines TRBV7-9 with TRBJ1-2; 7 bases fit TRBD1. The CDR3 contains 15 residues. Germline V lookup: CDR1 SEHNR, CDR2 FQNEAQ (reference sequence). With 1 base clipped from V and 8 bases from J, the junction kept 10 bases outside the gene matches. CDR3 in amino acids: CASSLVLGQTGGYTF. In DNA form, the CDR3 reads TGTGCCAGCAGCTTAGTCCTGGGACAGACGGGAGGCTACACCTTC.

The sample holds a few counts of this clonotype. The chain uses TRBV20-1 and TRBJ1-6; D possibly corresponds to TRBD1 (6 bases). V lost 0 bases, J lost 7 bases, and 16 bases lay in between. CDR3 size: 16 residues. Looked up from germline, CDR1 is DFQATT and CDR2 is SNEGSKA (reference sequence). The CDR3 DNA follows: TGCAGTGCTAGAGACTCCGGACAGTCAAGGAATTCACCCCTCCACTTT. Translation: CSARDSGQSRNSPLHF.

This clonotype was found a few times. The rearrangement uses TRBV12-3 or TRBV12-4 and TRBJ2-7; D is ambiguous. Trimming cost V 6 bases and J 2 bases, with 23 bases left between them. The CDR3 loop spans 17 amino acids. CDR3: CASSLRFKGNGTYEQYF. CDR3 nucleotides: TGTGCCAGCAGCTTACGGTTCAAGGGAAATGGAACCTACGAGCAGTACTTC.

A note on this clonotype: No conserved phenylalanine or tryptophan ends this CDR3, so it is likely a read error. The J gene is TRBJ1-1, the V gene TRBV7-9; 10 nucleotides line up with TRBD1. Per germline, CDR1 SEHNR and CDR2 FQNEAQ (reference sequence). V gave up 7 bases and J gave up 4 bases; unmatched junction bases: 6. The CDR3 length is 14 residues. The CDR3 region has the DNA TGTGCCAGCACTAACTGGACAGGGGGCACTGAAGCTTTCTCT. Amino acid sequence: CASTNWTGGTEAFS.

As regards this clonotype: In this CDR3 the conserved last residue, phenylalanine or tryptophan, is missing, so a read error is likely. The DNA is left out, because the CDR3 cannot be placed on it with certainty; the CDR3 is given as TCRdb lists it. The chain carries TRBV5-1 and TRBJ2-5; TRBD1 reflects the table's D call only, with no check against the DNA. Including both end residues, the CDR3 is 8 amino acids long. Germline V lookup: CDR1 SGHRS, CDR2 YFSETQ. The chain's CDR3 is CASSSEGI.

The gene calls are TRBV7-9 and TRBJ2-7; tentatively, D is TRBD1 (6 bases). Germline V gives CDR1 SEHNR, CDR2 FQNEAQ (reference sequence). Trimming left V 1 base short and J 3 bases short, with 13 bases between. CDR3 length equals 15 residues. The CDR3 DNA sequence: TGTGCCAGCAGCTTAGTCGGGACATCTATCTACGAGCAGTACTTC. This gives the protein CASSLVGTSIYEQYF.

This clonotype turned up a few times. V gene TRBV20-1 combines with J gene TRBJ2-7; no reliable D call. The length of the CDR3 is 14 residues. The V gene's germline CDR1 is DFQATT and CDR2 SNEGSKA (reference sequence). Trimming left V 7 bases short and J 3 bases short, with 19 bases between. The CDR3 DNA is TGCAGTGTTAAGGGCGAGCATTACCTCTACGAGCAGTACTTC. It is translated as CSVKGEHYLYEQYF.

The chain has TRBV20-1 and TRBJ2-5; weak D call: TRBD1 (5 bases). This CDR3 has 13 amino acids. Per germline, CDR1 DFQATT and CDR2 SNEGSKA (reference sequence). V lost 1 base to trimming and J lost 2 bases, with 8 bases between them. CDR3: CSARGQPQETQYF. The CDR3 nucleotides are TGCAGTGCTAGAGGACAGCCACAAGAGACCCAGTACTTC.

In DNA, the CDR3 is TGTGCCAGCAGCCCCGGGACGAAGACCCAGTACTTC. Its protein is CASSPGTKTQYF. The V gene is TRBV7-2, the J gene TRBJ2-5, with D perhaps being TRBD1 or TRBD2 (5 bases each). Germline CDR1 is SGHTA and CDR2 is FQGNSA. Deletions cut 5 bases from V and 6 bases from J, with 10 bases between. The CDR3 runs 12 residues.

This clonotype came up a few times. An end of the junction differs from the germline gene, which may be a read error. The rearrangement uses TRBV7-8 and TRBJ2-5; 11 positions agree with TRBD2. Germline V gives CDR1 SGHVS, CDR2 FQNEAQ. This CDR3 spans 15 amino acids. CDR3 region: CASSPPGLAEETQYF. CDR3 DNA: TGCGCCAGCAGCCCCCCGGGACTAGCGGAAGAGACCCAGTACTTC.

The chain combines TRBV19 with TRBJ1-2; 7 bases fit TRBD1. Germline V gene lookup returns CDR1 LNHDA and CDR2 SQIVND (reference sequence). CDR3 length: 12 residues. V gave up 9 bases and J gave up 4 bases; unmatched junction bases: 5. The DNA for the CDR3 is TGTGCCAGCCCGACAGGGTCCTATGGCTACACCTTC. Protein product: CASPTGSYGYTF.